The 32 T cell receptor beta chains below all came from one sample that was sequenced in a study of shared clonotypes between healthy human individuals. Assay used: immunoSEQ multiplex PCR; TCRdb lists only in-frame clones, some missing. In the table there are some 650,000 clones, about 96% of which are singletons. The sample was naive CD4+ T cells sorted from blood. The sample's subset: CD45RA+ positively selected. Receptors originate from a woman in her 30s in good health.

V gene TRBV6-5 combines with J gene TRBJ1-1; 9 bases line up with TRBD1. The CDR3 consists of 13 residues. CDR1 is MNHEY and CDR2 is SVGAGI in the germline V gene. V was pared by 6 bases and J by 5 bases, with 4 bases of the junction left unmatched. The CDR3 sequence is CASSRDRETEAFF. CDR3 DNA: TGTGCCAGCAGCCGGGACAGGGAGACTGAAGCTTTCTTT.

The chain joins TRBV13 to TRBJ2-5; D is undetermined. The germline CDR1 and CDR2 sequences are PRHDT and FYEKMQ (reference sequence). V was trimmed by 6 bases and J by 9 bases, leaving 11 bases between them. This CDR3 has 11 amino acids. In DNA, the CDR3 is TGTGCCAGCAGTCGGACGGCGGCCCAGTACTTC. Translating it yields CASSRTAAQYF.

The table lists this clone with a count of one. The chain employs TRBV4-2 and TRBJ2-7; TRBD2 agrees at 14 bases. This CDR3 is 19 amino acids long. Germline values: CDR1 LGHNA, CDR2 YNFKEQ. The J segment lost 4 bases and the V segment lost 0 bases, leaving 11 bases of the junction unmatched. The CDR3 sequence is CASSQDPGPGLAGVYEQYF. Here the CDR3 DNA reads TGTGCCAGCAGCCAAGATCCGGGGCCGGGACTAGCGGGAGTGTACGAGCAGTACTTC.

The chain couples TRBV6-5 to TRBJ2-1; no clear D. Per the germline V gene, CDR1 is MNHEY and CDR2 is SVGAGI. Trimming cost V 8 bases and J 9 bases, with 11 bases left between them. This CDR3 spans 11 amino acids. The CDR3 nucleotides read TGTGCCAGCGGAAATGGCGGTGAGCAGTTCTTC. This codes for CASGNGGEQFF.

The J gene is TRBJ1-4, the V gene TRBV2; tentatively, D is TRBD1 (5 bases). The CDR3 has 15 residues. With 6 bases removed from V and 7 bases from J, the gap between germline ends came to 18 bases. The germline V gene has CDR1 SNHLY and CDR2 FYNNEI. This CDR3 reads CASRSLGRGGEKLFF. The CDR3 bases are TGTGCCAGCAGATCCCTGGGGCGGGGCGGTGAAAAACTGTTTTTT.

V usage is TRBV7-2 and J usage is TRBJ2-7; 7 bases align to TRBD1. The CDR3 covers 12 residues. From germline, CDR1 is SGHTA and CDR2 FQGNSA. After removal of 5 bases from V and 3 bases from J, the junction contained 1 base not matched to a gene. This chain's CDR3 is CASSTGVYEQYF. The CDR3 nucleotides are TGTGCCAGCAGCACAGGGGTCTACGAGCAGTACTTC. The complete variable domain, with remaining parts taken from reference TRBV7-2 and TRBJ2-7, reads GAGVSQSPSNKVTEKGKDVELRCDPISGHTALYWYRQSLGQGLEFLIYFQGNSAPDKSGLPSDRFSAERTGGSVSTLTIQRTQQEDSAVYLCASSTGVYEQYFGPGTRLTVT.

The CDR3 bases are TGTGCCAGCAGTTACTCCGGGACAGGGTCCCACGAGCAGTACTTC. This sequence encodes CASSYSGTGSHEQYF. The rearrangement joins TRBV6-6 to TRBJ2-7; 9 bases are a match to TRBD1. The V gene end was trimmed by 0 bases and the J gene end by 5 bases; junction bases not matched to a gene: 5. The germline gives CDR1 MNHNY, CDR2 SVGAGI (reference sequence). The CDR3 totals 15 residues.

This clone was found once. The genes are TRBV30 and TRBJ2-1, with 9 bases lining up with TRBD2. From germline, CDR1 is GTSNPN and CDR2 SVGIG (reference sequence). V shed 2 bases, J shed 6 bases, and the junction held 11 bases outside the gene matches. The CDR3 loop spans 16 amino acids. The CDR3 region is CAWSMIPTSGGNEQFF. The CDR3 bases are TGTGCCTGGAGTATGATTCCGACTAGCGGTGGCAATGAGCAGTTCTTC.

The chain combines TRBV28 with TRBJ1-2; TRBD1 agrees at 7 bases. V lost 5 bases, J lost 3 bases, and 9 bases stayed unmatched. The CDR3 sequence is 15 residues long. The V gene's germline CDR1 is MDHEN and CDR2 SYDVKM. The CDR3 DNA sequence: TGTGCCAGCAGTGGCCCACAGGGGTTCGACTATGGCTACACCTTC. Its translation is CASSGPQGFDYGYTF.

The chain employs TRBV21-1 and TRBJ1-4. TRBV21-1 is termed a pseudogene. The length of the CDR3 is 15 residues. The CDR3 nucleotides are TGTGCCAGCAGCTCGGGGGTGGAGAGTAATGAAAAACTGTTTTTT. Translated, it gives CASSSGVESNEKLFF.

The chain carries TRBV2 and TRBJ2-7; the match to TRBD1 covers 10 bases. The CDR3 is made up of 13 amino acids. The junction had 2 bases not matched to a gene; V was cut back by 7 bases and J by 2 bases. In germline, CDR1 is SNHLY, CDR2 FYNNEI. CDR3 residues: CASTGQGAYEQYF. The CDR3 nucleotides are TGTGCCAGCACCGGACAGGGGGCCTACGAGCAGTACTTC.

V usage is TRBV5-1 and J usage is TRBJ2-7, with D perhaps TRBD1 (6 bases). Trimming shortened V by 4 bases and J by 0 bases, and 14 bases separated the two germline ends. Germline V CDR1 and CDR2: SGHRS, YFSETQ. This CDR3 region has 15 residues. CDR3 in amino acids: CASSPRDMNSYEQYF. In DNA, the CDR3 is TGCGCCAGCAGCCCCCGGGACATGAACTCCTACGAGCAGTACTTC.

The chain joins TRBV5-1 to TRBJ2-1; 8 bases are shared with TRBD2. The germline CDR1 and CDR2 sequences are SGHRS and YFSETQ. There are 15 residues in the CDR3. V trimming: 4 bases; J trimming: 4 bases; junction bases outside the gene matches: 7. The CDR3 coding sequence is TGCGCCAGCAGCGAGCGGGAGAGTGGGTACAATGAGCAGTTCTTC. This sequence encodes CASSERESGYNEQFF.

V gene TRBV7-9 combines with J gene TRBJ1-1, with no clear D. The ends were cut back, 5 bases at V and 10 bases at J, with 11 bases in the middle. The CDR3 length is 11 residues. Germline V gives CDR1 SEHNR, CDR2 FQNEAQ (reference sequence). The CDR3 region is CASSSMSTAFF. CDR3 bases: TGTGCCAGCAGCAGCATGAGCACAGCTTTCTTT.

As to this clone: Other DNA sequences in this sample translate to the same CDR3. In DNA, the CDR3 is TGTGCCAGCTCACCGGGGGGGACAGATACGCAGTATTTT. This encodes CASSPGGTDTQYF. The chain carries TRBV18 and TRBJ2-3; 7 bases map to TRBD2. The germline CDR1 and CDR2 sequences are KGHSH and LQKENI. V dropped 3 bases and J dropped 3; count of bases not matched to a gene: 0. This CDR3 region has 13 residues.

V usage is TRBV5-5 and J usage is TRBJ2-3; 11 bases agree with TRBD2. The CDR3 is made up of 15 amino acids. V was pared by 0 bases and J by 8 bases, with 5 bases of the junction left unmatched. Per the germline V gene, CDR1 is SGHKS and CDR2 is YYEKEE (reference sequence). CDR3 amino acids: CASSLVLAGGSTQYF. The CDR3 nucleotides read TGTGCCAGCAGCTTGGTCCTAGCGGGAGGTAGTACGCAGTATTTT.

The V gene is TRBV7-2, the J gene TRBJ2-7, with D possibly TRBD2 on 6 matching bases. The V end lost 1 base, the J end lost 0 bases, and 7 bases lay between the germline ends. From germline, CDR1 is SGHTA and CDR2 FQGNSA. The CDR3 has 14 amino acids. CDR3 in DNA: TGTGCCAGCAGCTTAGATAGCGGCTCCTACGAGCAGTACTTC. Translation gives CASSLDSGSYEQYF.

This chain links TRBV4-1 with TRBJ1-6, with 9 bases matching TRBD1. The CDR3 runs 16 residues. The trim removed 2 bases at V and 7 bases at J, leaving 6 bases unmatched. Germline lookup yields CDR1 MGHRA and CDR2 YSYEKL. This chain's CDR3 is CASSQPGQGQNSPLHF. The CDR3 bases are TGCGCCAGCAGCCAACCGGGACAGGGCCAGAATTCACCCCTCCACTTT.

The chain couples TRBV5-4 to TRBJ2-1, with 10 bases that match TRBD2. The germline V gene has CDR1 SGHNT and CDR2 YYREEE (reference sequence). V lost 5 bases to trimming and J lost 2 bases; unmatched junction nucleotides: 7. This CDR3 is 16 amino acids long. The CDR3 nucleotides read TGTGCCAGCAGGACCGGGACTAGCGAAACCTACAATGAGCAGTTCTTC. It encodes CASRTGTSETYNEQFF. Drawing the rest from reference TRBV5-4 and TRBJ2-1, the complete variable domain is ETGVTQSPTHLIKTRGQQVTLRCSSQSGHNTVSWYQQALGQGPQFIFQYYREEENGRGNFPPRFSGLQFPNYSSELNVNALELDDSALYLCASRTGTSETYNEQFFGPGTRLTVL.

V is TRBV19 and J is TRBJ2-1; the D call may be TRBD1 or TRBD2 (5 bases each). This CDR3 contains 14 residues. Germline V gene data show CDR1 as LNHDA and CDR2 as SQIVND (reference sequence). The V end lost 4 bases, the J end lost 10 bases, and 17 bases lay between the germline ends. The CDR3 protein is CASSSTGTSIEQFF. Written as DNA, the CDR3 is TGTGCCAGTAGTAGTACCGGGACCTCAATAGAGCAGTTCTTC.

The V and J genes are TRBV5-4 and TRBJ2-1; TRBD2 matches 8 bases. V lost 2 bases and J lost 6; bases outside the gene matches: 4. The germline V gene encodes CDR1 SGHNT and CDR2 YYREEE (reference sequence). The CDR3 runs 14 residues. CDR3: CASSLPGLVNEQFF. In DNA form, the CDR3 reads TGTGCCAGCAGCTTACCGGGACTAGTCAATGAGCAGTTCTTC.

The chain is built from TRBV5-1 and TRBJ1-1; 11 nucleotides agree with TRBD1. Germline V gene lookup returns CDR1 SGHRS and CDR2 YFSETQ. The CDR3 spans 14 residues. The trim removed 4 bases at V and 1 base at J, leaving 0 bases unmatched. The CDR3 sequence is CASSGQGANTEAFF. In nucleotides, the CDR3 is TGCGCCAGCAGCGGACAGGGGGCGAACACTGAAGCTTTCTTT. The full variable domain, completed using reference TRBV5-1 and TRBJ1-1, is KAGVTQTPRYLIKTRGQQVTLSCSPISGHRSVSWYQQTPGQGLQFLFEYFSETQRNKGNFPGRFSGRQFSNSRSEMNVSTLELGDSALYLCASSGQGANTEAFFGQGTRLTVV.

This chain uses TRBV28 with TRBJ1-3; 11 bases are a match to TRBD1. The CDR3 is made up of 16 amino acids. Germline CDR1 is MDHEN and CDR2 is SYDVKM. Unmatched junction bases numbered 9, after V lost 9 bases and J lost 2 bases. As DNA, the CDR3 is TGTGCCAGTGGGACAGGGGGATCCGGGGCTGGAAACACCATATATTTT. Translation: CASGTGGSGAGNTIYF.

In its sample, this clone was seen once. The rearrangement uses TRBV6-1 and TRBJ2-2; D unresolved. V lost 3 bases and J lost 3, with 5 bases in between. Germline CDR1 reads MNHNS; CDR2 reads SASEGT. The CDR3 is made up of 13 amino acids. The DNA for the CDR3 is TGTGCCAGCAGTGATATTGACACCGGGGAGCTGTTTTTT. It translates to CASSDIDTGELFF.

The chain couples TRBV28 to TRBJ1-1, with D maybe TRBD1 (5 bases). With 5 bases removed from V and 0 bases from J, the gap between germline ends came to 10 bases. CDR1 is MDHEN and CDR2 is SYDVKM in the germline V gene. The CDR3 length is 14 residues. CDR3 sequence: CASSGPGLNTEAFF. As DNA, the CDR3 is TGTGCCAGCAGTGGCCCGGGACTGAACACTGAAGCTTTCTTT.

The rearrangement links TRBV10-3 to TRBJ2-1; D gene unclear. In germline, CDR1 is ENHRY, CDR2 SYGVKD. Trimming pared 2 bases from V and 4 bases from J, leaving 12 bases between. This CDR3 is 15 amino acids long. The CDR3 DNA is TGTGCCATCAGTGAGCTAGTTCTACAATACAATGAGCAGTTCTTC. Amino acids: CAISELVLQYNEQFF.

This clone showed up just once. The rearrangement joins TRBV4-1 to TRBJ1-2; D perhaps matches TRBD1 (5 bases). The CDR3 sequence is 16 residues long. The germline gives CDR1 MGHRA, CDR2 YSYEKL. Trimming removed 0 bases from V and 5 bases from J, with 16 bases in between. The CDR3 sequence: CASSQDGGGIDYGYTF. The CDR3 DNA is TGCGCCAGCAGCCAAGATGGCGGGGGGATTGATTATGGCTACACCTTC.

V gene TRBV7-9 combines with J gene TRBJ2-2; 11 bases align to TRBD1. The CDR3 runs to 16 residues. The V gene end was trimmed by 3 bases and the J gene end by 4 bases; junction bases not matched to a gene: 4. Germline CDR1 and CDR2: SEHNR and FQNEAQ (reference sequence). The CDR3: CASSLAGTGGTGELFF. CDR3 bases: TGTGCCAGCAGCTTGGCCGGGACAGGGGGCACCGGGGAGCTGTTTTTT.

CDR3 sequence: CASSSYTGGGTEAFF. The CDR3 DNA reads as TGTGCCAGCAGTTCCTATACAGGGGGGGGGACTGAAGCTTTCTTT. J is TRBJ1-1 and V is TRBV28; TRBD1 matches 8 bases. This CDR3 contains 15 residues. Germline V gives CDR1 MDHEN, CDR2 SYDVKM. The junction had 9 bases not matched to a gene; V was cut back by 4 bases and J by 5 bases.

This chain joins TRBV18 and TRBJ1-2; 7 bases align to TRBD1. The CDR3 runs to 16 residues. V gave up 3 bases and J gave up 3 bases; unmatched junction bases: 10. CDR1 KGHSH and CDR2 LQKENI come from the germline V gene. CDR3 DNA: TGTGCCAGCTCACCCCTCCCGGACAGGTCCTACTATGGCTACACCTTC. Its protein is CASSPLPDRSYYGYTF.

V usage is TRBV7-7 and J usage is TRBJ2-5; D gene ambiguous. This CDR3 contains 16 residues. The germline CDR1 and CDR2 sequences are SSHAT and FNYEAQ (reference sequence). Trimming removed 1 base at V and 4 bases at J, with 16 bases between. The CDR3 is CASSLVFRTPPETQYF. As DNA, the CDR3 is TGTGCCAGCAGCTTAGTTTTTAGGACCCCCCCAGAGACCCAGTACTTC.

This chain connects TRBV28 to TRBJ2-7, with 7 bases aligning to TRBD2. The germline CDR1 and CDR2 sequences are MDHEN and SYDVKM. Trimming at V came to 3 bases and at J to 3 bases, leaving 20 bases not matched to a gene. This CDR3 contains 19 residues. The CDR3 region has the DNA TGTGCCAGCAGTTTTAAGAGTGGGAGCCATAGCGGGTCCCGCTACGAGCAGTACTTC. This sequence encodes CASSFKSGSHSGSRYEQYF. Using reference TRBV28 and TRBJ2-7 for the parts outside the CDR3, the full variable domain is DVKVTQSSRYLVKRTGEKVFLECVQDMDHENMFWYRQDPGLGLRLIYFSYDVKMKEKGDIPEGYSVSREKKERFSLILESASTNQTSMYLCASSFKSGSHSGSRYEQYFGPGTRLTVT.